What follows is one T cell receptor beta chain and its context. Original processing methods: Reference gene primer amplification gave nucleated cell count estimates. This table comes from immunoSEQ multiplex PCR, and its TCRdb copy is limited to in-frame clones, with some not included. The DNA was the basis for D and trimming; V, J and clone size are from that table. This sample has roughly 7,300 clones; approximately 91% occur once, and the top ten carry 17%. This sample is drawn from a study of blood T cell repertoires in COVID-19. Study as a whole: The United States, Italy and Spain supplied acute and convalescent COVID-19 samples. The analysed material was cDNA or gDNA that came from T cells, B-cell-depleted T cells, or PBMCs.

This CDR3 is 14 amino acids long. Looked up from germline, CDR1 is SGDLS and CDR2 is YYNGEE. The ends were cut back, 7 bases at V and 4 bases at J, with 15 bases in the middle. The V gene is TRBV9, the J gene TRBJ2-1; D may be TRBD2 (5 bases). The sample taken for sequencing was peripheral blood. This receptor was taken from a human donor in a cohort sampled during active COVID-19. CDR3: CASSTTNQYNEQFF. CDR3 bases: TGTGCCAGCTCTACGACTAACCAATACAATGAGCAGTTCTTC.